A single sample gave rise to the 31 T cell receptor beta chains below, sequenced in a study of Ad26.COV2.S vaccination and SARS-CoV-2 variants. Profiled with immunoSEQ multiplex PCR; TCRdb holds only in-frame clones, not every one. The sample has 440,000 or so clones, roughly 91% seen once. Treatment meaning: 19 received Ad26.COV2.S at low or high dose, single or two shots; a few received placebo; per-sample allocation not given. Vaccine and placebo recipients were sampled on day 63 after the first injection. The sample here was peripheral blood, taken in a trial of Ad26.COV2.S vaccine versus placebo. The receptors here all came from a person aged 18-60 years who received the Ad26.COV2.S COVID-19 vaccine or a placebo.

V and J are TRBV2 and TRBJ2-5, with D tentatively TRBD2 (6 bases). Trimming shortened V by 3 bases and J by 4 bases, and 15 bases separated the two germline ends. CDR3 length: 15 residues. CDR1 SNHLY and CDR2 FYNNEI come from the germline V gene. This CDR3 reads CASSDPGEGRETQYF. The CDR3 coding sequence is TGTGCCAGCAGTGATCCGGGAGAAGGAAGAGAGACCCAGTACTTC.

V usage is TRBV5-4 and J usage is TRBJ2-5, with 11 bases lining up with TRBD1. CDR1 SGHNT and CDR2 YYREEE come from the germline V gene (reference sequence). CDR3 length: 17 amino acids. The J segment lost 5 bases and the V segment lost 4 bases, leaving 13 bases of the junction unmatched. The CDR3 reads CASSRPTGTGGGETQYF. The CDR3 region has the DNA TGTGCCAGCAGCCGACCCACCGGGACAGGGGGTGGCGAGACCCAGTACTTC.

There are a few counts of this clone. The chain links TRBV5-1 to TRBJ2-7; 8 bases align to TRBD2. The germline V gene has CDR1 SGHRS and CDR2 YFSETQ. The CDR3 has 15 residues. Trimming cost V 2 bases and J 7 bases; bases outside gene matches: 11. The CDR3 loop reads CASSFTLAGPLEQYF. CDR3 bases: TGCGCCAGCAGCTTTACCTTAGCGGGGCCCTTGGAGCAGTACTTC.

The chain carries TRBV7-2 and TRBJ1-2, with 7 bases lining up with TRBD1. Germline lookup yields CDR1 SGHTA and CDR2 FQGNSA. This CDR3 is 17 amino acids long. The trim removed 1 base at V and 0 bases at J, leaving 8 bases unmatched. CDR3 region: CASSLVSGGTANYGYTF. Here the CDR3 DNA reads TGTGCCAGCAGCTTAGTCTCAGGGGGGACAGCTAACTATGGCTACACCTTC.

This clone was detected only once. The genes are TRBV28 and TRBJ2-5; D assignment may be TRBD1 or TRBD2 (5 bases each). The CDR3 sequence is 18 residues long. The V gene lost 2 bases and the J gene lost 1 base, with 20 bases spanning the gap. Germline-derived CDR1 and CDR2 are MDHEN and SYDVKM. The CDR3 sequence is CASSLGAGAWAIQETQYF. The CDR3 region has the DNA TGTGCCAGCAGTTTAGGCGCCGGGGCTTGGGCCATCCAAGAGACCCAGTACTTC.

This clone was seen only once. The rearrangement uses TRBV7-6 and TRBJ2-7; no definite D call. This CDR3 region has 13 residues. The V gene lost 3 bases and the J gene lost 0 bases, with 6 bases spanning the gap. The germline CDR1 and CDR2 sequences are SGHVS and FNYEAQ. The CDR3 DNA follows: TGTGCCAGCAGCTTGGCTGCCTCCTACGAGCAGTACTTC. Its protein product is CASSLAASYEQYF.

The CDR3 DNA is TGTGCCAGCAGCTTATTTAGCGGGAGGAACACGGATGAGCAGTTCTTC. It encodes CASSLFSGRNTDEQFF. This chain connects TRBV7-3 to TRBJ2-1, with 10 bases matching TRBD2. The germline gives CDR1 SGHTA, CDR2 FQGTGA. The CDR3 totals 16 residues. With V trimmed by 2 bases and J by 8 bases, 9 bases remained unmatched.

J is TRBJ2-2 and V is TRBV11-2; D is unclear. V shed 0 bases and J shed 6 bases, with 11 bases lying between them. The CDR3 consists of 15 residues. Per the germline V gene, CDR1 is SGHAT and CDR2 is FQNNGV. The CDR3 loop reads CASSLEWSVSGELFF. In nucleotides, the CDR3 is TGTGCCAGCAGCTTAGAGTGGTCGGTTTCCGGGGAGCTGTTTTTT.

Concerning this clone itself: Other DNA sequences in this sample translate to the same CDR3. V and J are TRBV6-6 and TRBJ1-6, with D uncertain. Trimming took off 4 bases at V and 4 bases at J, with 8 bases between the two ends. The CDR3 spans 14 residues. From germline, CDR1 is MNHNY and CDR2 SVGAGI (reference sequence). The DNA of the CDR3 is TGTGCCAGCAGTTCCAGCAGTTATAATTCACCCCTCCACTTT. Amino acid sequence: CASSSSSYNSPLHF.

CDR3 protein: CASSVIPDTDTQYF. The CDR3, as DNA: TGTGCCAGCAGCGTAATTCCCGACACAGATACGCAGTATTTT. The chain uses TRBV9 and TRBJ2-3, with D hard to call. V lost 1 base and J 2 bases, leaving 8 bases between the germline ends. Germline CDR1 SGDLS, CDR2 YYNGEE. The length of the CDR3 is 14 residues.

This chain uses TRBV15 with TRBJ2-5; D is unclear. Germline assignment: CDR1 LNHNV and CDR2 YYDKDF (reference sequence). Deletions cut 3 bases from V and 1 base from J, with 9 bases between. The CDR3 spans 14 residues. The CDR3 is CATSRAPGQETQYF. The CDR3 nucleotides are TGTGCCACCAGCAGGGCTCCGGGCCAAGAGACCCAGTACTTC.

The V and J genes are TRBV11-2 and TRBJ2-1, with TRBD2 matching 8 bases. The germline V gene has CDR1 SGHAT and CDR2 FQNNGV. The ends lost 2 bases at V and 3 bases at J; junction bases unmatched: 3. The CDR3 consists of 15 residues. The CDR3 region has the DNA TGTGCCAGCAGCTTACAGCGGGAGCTCTACAATGAGCAGTTCTTC. It translates to CASSLQRELYNEQFF. Combining the CDR3 with reference TRBV11-2 and TRBJ2-1 gives the whole variable domain EAGVAQSPRYKIIEKRQSVAFWCNPISGHATLYWYQQILGQGPKLLIQFQNNGVVDDSQLPKDRFSAERLKGVDSTLKIQPAKLEDSAVYLCASSLQRELYNEQFFGPGTRLTVL.

The chain recombines TRBV6-2 or TRBV6-3 with TRBJ2-5, with 8 bases lining up with TRBD2. CDR1 is MNHEY, CDR2 SVGEGT, per germline. The CDR3 is made up of 16 amino acids. Trimming took 4 bases from V and 1 from J; bases not matched to a gene: 8. CDR3 coding DNA: TGTGCCAGCAGTTGGGCCAGCGGGAGAGGCCAAGAGACCCAGTACTTC. Residues: CASSWASGRGQETQYF.

This clone was recorded at least ten times. This chain connects TRBV19 to TRBJ1-5; TRBD1 is a possible D gene (6 bases). The ends were cut back, 3 bases at V and 9 bases at J, with 21 bases in the middle. The CDR3 sequence is 16 residues long. The germline V gene has CDR1 LNHDA and CDR2 SQIVND (reference sequence). The CDR3 sequence is CASSMTGTMALRPQHF. CDR3 DNA: TGTGCCAGTAGTATGACCGGGACAATGGCTTTGCGGCCCCAGCATTTT.

This sequence joins TRBV28 and TRBJ2-7, with D tentatively TRBD2 (5 bases). From germline, CDR1 is MDHEN and CDR2 SYDVKM. Trimming left V 6 bases short and J 10 bases short, with 19 bases between. The CDR3 is 13 residues long. Here the CDR3 DNA reads TGTGCCAGCAGATCGGGGATAGTGCAATTTCAGTACTTC. It codes for CASRSGIVQFQYF.

This clone was observed once. The chain links TRBV28 to TRBJ2-3, with 9 bases identical to TRBD2. Trimming at V came to 2 bases and at J to 0 bases, leaving 6 bases not matched to a gene. Per germline, CDR1 MDHEN and CDR2 SYDVKM. The CDR3 sequence is 17 residues long. CDR3 DNA sequence: TGTGCCAGCAGTTTAGCCGGACTAGCGACCAGCACAGATACGCAGTATTTT. Protein product: CASSLAGLATSTDTQYF. Full variable domain (missing parts from reference TRBV28 and TRBJ2-3): DVKVTQSSRYLVKRTGEKVFLECVQDMDHENMFWYRQDPGLGLRLIYFSYDVKMKEKGDIPEGYSVSREKKERFSLILESASTNQTSMYLCASSLAGLATSTDTQYFGPGTRLTVL.

Here the CDR3 DNA reads TGTGCCAGCAGCGCGTGGGGCTACTCTGGGGCCAACGTCCTGACTTTC. Translating gives CASSAWGYSGANVLTF. The chain links TRBV9 to TRBJ2-6, with D possibly TRBD1 on 5 matching bases. Germline lookup yields CDR1 SGDLS and CDR2 YYNGEE. V lost 3 bases to trimming and J lost 0 bases, with 10 bases between them. This CDR3 contains 16 residues.

In DNA, the CDR3 is TGTGCCAGCAGTTTAATTGGCAGGACCTACAATGAGCAGTTCTTC. Translating it yields CASSLIGRTYNEQFF. The chain couples TRBV27 to TRBJ2-1; D is unresolved. Per germline, CDR1 MNHEY and CDR2 SMNVEV (reference sequence). With 2 bases removed from V and 2 bases from J, the gap between germline ends came to 10 bases. The CDR3 is 15 residues long.

The V call is TRBV7-2, the J call TRBJ2-2, with a possible D match to TRBD1 (5 bases). In germline, CDR1 is SGHTA, CDR2 FQGNSA. This CDR3 has 13 amino acids. V gave up 1 base and J gave up 7 bases, with 7 bases separating them. The DNA for the CDR3 is TGTGCCAGCAGCTTAGGCCAGGGCGGGGAGCTGTTTTTT. Protein sequence: CASSLGQGGELFF.

The chain uses TRBV7-2 and TRBJ2-7; D unclear. The V and J ends lost 1 base and 1 base respectively, with 5 bases between them. CDR3 length: 13 amino acids. Germline values: CDR1 SGHTA, CDR2 FQGNSA. The CDR3 DNA reads as TGTGCCAGCAGCTTAGAACGTTCCTACGAGCAGTACTTC. Its protein product is CASSLERSYEQYF.

The chain recombines TRBV3-1 (or the pseudogene TRBV3-2) with TRBJ2-1; 8 bases map to TRBD2. Trimming took 4 bases from V and 3 from J; bases not matched to a gene: 14. The germline V gene has CDR1 LGHDT and CDR2 YNNKEL (reference sequence). The CDR3 extends over 18 amino acids. The CDR3 loop reads CASSLIVGSGKFYNEQFF. CDR3 DNA sequence: TGTGCCAGCAGCCTGATCGTGGGTAGCGGGAAGTTCTACAATGAGCAGTTCTTC.

The V call is TRBV5-4, the J call TRBJ2-5; possible D gene TRBD1, 7 bases. The CDR3 extends over 16 amino acids. The germline V gene encodes CDR1 SGHNT and CDR2 YYREEE (reference sequence). Between the trimmed V and J ends, which lost 4 bases and 5 bases, there was a span of 21 bases. CDR3 sequence: CASSPGVKRGRETQYF. CDR3 nucleotide sequence: TGTGCCAGCAGCCCGGGGGTGAAGAGGGGGCGCGAGACCCAGTACTTC. Full variable domain (outside the CDR3, taken from reference TRBV5-4 and TRBJ2-5): ETGVTQSPTHLIKTRGQQVTLRCSSQSGHNTVSWYQQALGQGPQFIFQYYREEENGRGNFPPRFSGLQFPNYSSELNVNALELDDSALYLCASSPGVKRGRETQYFGPGTRLLVL.

In DNA, the CDR3 is TGTGCCAGCACCTTGATGGAGGGAGAGACCCAGTACTTC. Its translation is CASTLMEGETQYF. The V gene is TRBV12-3 or TRBV12-4, the J gene TRBJ2-5; tentative D call: TRBD2 (6 bases). Trimming shortened V by 7 bases and J by 4 bases, and 13 bases separated the two germline ends. The CDR3 is 13 residues long.

The V call is TRBV9, the J call TRBJ2-7, with D possibly being TRBD1 or TRBD2 (6 bases each). CDR1 and CDR2 (germline): SGDLS, YYNGEE. The CDR3 loop spans 14 amino acids. The V gene lost 5 bases and the J gene lost 0 bases, with 12 bases spanning the gap. This chain's CDR3 is CASSYREASYEQYF. The CDR3, as DNA: TGTGCCAGCAGTTACAGGGAGGCCTCCTACGAGCAGTACTTC.

This clone came up once. The rearrangement links TRBV15 to TRBJ1-4, with D possibly matching TRBD1 (5 bases). Germline lookup yields CDR1 LNHNV and CDR2 YYDKDF (reference sequence). V gave up 0 bases and J gave up 1 base, with 15 bases separating them. The CDR3 extends over 18 amino acids. CDR3 in amino acids: CATSRDRGAGLTNEKLFF. Here the CDR3 DNA reads TGTGCCACCAGCAGAGATCGTGGGGCAGGACTAACTAATGAAAAACTGTTTTTT. The variable domain in full, completed from reference TRBV15 and TRBJ1-4, reads DAMVIQNPRYQVTQFGKPVTLSCSQTLNHNVMYWYQQKSSQAPKLLFHYYDKDFNNEADTPDNFQSRRPNTSFCFLDIRSPGLGDTAMYLCATSRDRGAGLTNEKLFFGSGTQLSVL.

V gene TRBV6-6 combines with J gene TRBJ2-7; no firm D call. Trimming removed 0 bases from V and 5 bases from J, with 2 bases in between. The germline V gene encodes CDR1 MNHNY and CDR2 SVGAGI (reference sequence). The CDR3 runs to 11 residues. In DNA, the CDR3 is TGTGCCAGCAGTTACTCGAACGAGCAGTACTTC. Protein product: CASSYSNEQYF.

This clone was recorded only once. The chain combines TRBV20-1 with TRBJ2-1; 7 bases agree with TRBD2. Per the germline V gene, CDR1 is DFQATT and CDR2 is SNEGSKA (reference sequence). CDR3 length equals 11 residues. After removal of 2 bases from V and 16 bases from J, the junction contained 8 bases not matched to a gene. CDR3 DNA: TGCAGTGCTAGACAAGAGCGGGATGAATTCTTC. Translating gives CSARQERDEFF.

The J gene is TRBJ1-1, the V gene TRBV7-2; 8 bases line up with TRBD1. The CDR3 totals 14 residues. The germline gives CDR1 SGHTA, CDR2 FQGNSA. After removal of 2 bases from V and 1 base from J, the junction contained 0 bases not matched to a gene. The CDR3 DNA reads TGTGCCAGCAGCTTACAGGGGGCGAACACTGAAGCTTTCTTT. It encodes CASSLQGANTEAFF. Complete variable domain (other parts from reference TRBV7-2 and TRBJ1-1): GAGVSQSPSNKVTEKGKDVELRCDPISGHTALYWYRQSLGQGLEFLIYFQGNSAPDKSGLPSDRFSAERTGGSVSTLTIQRTQQEDSAVYLCASSLQGANTEAFFGQGTRLTVV.

The chain has TRBV23-1 and TRBJ2-6; TRBD1 is a possible D gene (6 bases). TRBV23-1 is an open reading frame, and its role is uncertain. V shed 6 bases and J shed 0 bases, with 18 bases lying between them. This CDR3 has 18 residues. CDR3 in DNA: TGCGCCAGCAGCGAGAAGACAGGCACCTACTCTGGGGCCAACGTCCTGACTTTC. It specifies CASSEKTGTYSGANVLTF.

The rearrangement uses TRBV6-5 and TRBJ2-5; D is perhaps TRBD1 (6 bases). CDR1 is MNHEY and CDR2 is SVGAGI in the germline V gene. Trimming took 5 bases from V and 5 from J, leaving 9 bases between them. The CDR3 sequence is 12 residues long. CDR3 residues: CASSPRGETQYF. The CDR3 nucleotides read TGTGCCAGCAGTCCAAGGGGGGAGACCCAGTACTTC.

The CDR3 region has the DNA TGTGCCAGTAGTATAGGACTGAACTACGAGCAGTACTTC. It is translated as CASSIGLNYEQYF. This chain connects TRBV19 to TRBJ2-7; D ambiguous. This CDR3 region has 13 residues. V lost 1 base and J lost 3, with 7 bases in between. Germline loops: CDR1 LNHDA, CDR2 SQIVND (reference sequence).